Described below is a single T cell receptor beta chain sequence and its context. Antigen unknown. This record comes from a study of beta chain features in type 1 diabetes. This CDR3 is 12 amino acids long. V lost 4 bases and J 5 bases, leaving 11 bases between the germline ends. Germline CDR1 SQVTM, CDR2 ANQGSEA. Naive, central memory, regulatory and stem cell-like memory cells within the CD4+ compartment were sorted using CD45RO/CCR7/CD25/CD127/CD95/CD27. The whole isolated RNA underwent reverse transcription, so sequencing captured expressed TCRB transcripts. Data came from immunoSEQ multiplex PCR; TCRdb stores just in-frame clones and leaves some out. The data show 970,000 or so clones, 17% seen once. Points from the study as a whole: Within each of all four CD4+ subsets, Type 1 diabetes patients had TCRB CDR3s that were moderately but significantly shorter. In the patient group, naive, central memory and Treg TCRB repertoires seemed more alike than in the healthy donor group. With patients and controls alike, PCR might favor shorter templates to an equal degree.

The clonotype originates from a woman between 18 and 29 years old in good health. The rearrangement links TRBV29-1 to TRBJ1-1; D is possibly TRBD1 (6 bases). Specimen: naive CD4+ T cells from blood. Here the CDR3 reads CSVGLQGTEAFF. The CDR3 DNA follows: TGCAGCGTTGGCTTACAGGGAACTGAAGCTTTCTTT.